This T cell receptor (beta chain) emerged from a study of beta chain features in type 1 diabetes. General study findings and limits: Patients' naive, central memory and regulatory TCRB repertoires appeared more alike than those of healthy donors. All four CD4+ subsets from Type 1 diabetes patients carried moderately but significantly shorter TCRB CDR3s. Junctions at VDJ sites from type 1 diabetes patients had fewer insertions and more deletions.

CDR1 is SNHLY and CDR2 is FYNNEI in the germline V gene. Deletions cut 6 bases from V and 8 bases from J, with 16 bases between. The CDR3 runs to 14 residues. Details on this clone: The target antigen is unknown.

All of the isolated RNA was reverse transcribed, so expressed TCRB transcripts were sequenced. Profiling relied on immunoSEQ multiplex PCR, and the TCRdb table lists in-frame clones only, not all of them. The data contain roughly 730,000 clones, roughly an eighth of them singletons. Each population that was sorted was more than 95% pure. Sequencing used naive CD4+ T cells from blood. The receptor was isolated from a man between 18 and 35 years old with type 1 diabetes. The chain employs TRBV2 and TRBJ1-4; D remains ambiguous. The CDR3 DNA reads TGTGCCAGCAGGCTCAACTTGGGTGGGGAAAAACTGTTTTTT. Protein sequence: CASRLNLGGEKLFF. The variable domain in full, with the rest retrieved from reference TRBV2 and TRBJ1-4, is EPEVTQTPSHQVTQMGQEVILRCVPISNHLYFYWYRQILGQKVEFLVSFYNNEISEKSEIFDDQFSVERPDGSNFTLKIRSTKLEDSAMYFCASRLNLGGEKLFFGSGTQLSVL.